The 13 T cell receptor beta chains presented below share a single source sample, sequenced in a study of T cell changes during pregnancy in multiple sclerosis. TCRdb keeps only in-frame clones here, not all; method: immunoSEQ multiplex PCR. The sample contains fewer than 30,000 clones, 85% to 95% of which appear only once. This material consisted of CD4+ T cells from peripheral blood mononuclear cells, taken in the first trimester of pregnancy. These receptors all come from a female donor with multiple sclerosis, enrolled in a pregnancy study.

The rearrangement joins TRBV2 to TRBJ2-5, with D unclear. Between the trimmed V and J ends, which lost 6 bases and 9 bases, there was a span of 14 bases. The CDR3 has 12 residues. Germline CDR1 and CDR2: SNHLY and FYNNEI. CDR3 residues: CASSPTEVAQYF. The DNA for the CDR3 is TGTGCCAGCAGCCCTACTGAAGTGGCCCAGTACTTC. Together with reference TRBV2 and TRBJ2-5, the CDR3 gives the full variable domain: EPEVTQTPSHQVTQMGQEVILRCVPISNHLYFYWYRQILGQKVEFLVSFYNNEISEKSEIFDDQFSVERPDGSNFTLKIRSTKLEDSAMYFCASSPTEVAQYFGPGTRLLVL.

The chain links TRBV4-2 to TRBJ2-7, with 7 bases fitting TRBD1. The length of the CDR3 is 15 residues. The germline V gene encodes CDR1 LGHNA and CDR2 YNFKEQ. V was clipped by 4 bases and J by 5 bases; unmatched bases: 11. In nucleotides, the CDR3 is TGTGCCAGCAGCCCCAGGGGGATCCCGGCTAACGAGCAGTACTTC. Protein sequence: CASSPRGIPANEQYF.

In DNA, the CDR3 is TGTGCCAGCAGTGAAATGGACAGGGGGCTCACCGGGGAGCTGTTTTTT. Amino acids: CASSEMDRGLTGELFF. The chain combines TRBV6-1 with TRBJ2-2; 11 bases line up with TRBD1. The V and J ends lost 2 bases and 4 bases, in that order; junction bases with no gene match: 3. Germline CDR1 reads MNHNS; CDR2 reads SASEGT. This CDR3 has 16 amino acids.

This clone was seen once. The rearrangement joins TRBV5-1 to TRBJ1-4, with 9 bases lining up with TRBD1. With 4 bases clipped from V and 8 bases from J, the junction kept 9 bases outside the gene matches. Germline lookup yields CDR1 SGHRS and CDR2 YFSETQ. The CDR3 spans 15 residues. CDR3 residues: CASSSAGTGNEKLFF. The CDR3 DNA follows: TGCGCCAGCAGCAGCGCCGGGACAGGGAACGAAAAACTGTTTTTT.

The V gene is TRBV7-3, the J gene TRBJ2-1; 10 nucleotides align to TRBD1. Germline V gene data show CDR1 as SGHTA and CDR2 as FQGTGA. V lost 5 bases to trimming and J lost 10 bases; unmatched junction nucleotides: 14. The CDR3 is 16 amino acids. For the CDR3, the DNA is TGTGCCAGCAGCGCCGAGTCGGGACAGGGGAGGAGGGAGCAGTTCTTC. Amino acid sequence: CASSAESGQGRREQFF. Complete variable domain (other parts from reference TRBV7-3 and TRBJ2-1): GAGVSQTPSNKVTEKGKYVELRCDPISGHTALYWYRQSLGQGPEFLIYFQGTGAADDSGLPNDRFFAVRPEGSVSTLKIQRTERGDSAVYLCASSAESGQGRREQFFGPGTRLTVL.

The gene calls are TRBV5-1 and TRBJ2-7; a weak D match, TRBD2 (5 bases). Germline V gene lookup returns CDR1 SGHRS and CDR2 YFSETQ. The CDR3 has 13 residues. The V end lost 4 bases, the J end lost 3 bases, and 11 bases lay between the germline ends. For the CDR3, the DNA is TGCGCCAGCAGCCGCCGCGAGGGCTACGAGCAGTACTTC. Translation: CASSRREGYEQYF. The full variable domain, its missing parts supplied by reference TRBV5-1 and TRBJ2-7, is KAGVTQTPRYLIKTRGQQVTLSCSPISGHRSVSWYQQTPGQGLQFLFEYFSETQRNKGNFPGRFSGRQFSNSRSEMNVSTLELGDSALYLCASSRREGYEQYFGPGTRLTVT.

This chain uses TRBV6-5 with TRBJ1-5; a possible D gene is TRBD1 (6 bases). Trimming shortened V by 6 bases and J by 3 bases, and 12 bases separated the two germline ends. CDR3 size: 14 residues. Germline V CDR1 and CDR2: MNHEY, SVGAGI. The CDR3 DNA sequence: TGTGCCAGCAGACCTAGACAGGACAATCAGCCCCAGCATTTT. Residues: CASRPRQDNQPQHF.

V and J are TRBV7-3 and TRBJ2-3, with TRBD2 matching over 8 bases. The germline V gene has CDR1 SGHTA and CDR2 FQGTGA. The length of the CDR3 is 19 residues. J gave up 2 bases and V 4 bases, and 17 bases lay outside the gene matches. The CDR3 bases are TGTGCCAGCAGCTCCCCCCGGGGGGGGGCGGGCTCGTCCACAGATACGCAGTATTTT. It is translated as CASSSPRGGAGSSTDTQYF.

The J gene is TRBJ2-1, the V gene TRBV5-6, with 16 bases lining up with TRBD2. The CDR3 runs to 14 residues. Germline V gene data show CDR1 as SGHDT and CDR2 as YYEEEE. With 5 bases clipped from V and 7 bases from J, the junction kept 0 bases outside the gene matches. CDR3 region: CASRGLAGGNEQFF. The CDR3 DNA sequence: TGTGCCAGCAGGGGACTAGCGGGGGGGAATGAGCAGTTCTTC.

The chain has TRBV5-1 and TRBJ2-3, with TRBD1 matching over 7 bases. CDR1 is SGHRS, CDR2 YFSETQ, per germline. Trimming removed 4 bases from V and 1 base from J; junction bases left unmatched: 3. The CDR3 consists of 14 residues. The CDR3 DNA is TGCGCCAGCAGCCCCGGGACAGGCACAGATACGCAGTATTTT. Protein product: CASSPGTGTDTQYF. Combining the CDR3 with reference TRBV5-1 and TRBJ2-3 gives the whole variable domain KAGVTQTPRYLIKTRGQQVTLSCSPISGHRSVSWYQQTPGQGLQFLFEYFSETQRNKGNFPGRFSGRQFSNSRSEMNVSTLELGDSALYLCASSPGTGTDTQYFGPGTRLTVL.

V gene TRBV29-1 combines with J gene TRBJ1-2; no clear D gene. The CDR3 has 12 amino acids. Germline CDR1 SQVTM, CDR2 ANQGSEA. Trimming stripped 6 bases from V and 4 bases from J, with 12 bases between. In DNA form, the CDR3 reads TGCAGCGTAGGTACACTAGGCTATGGCTACACCTTC. Translating it yields CSVGTLGYGYTF.

The rearrangement joins TRBV4-1 to TRBJ2-1, with 14 bases identical to TRBD2. Germline assignment: CDR1 MGHRA and CDR2 YSYEKL. The CDR3 loop spans 15 amino acids. The V segment lost 4 bases and the J segment 5 bases; nucleotides outside the gene matches: 1. For the CDR3, the DNA is TGCGCCAGCAGCCGGACTAGCGGGGGGAACAATGAGCAGTTCTTC. The encoded protein is CASSRTSGGNNEQFF.

The rearrangement links TRBV9 to TRBJ2-3; 8 bases are shared with TRBD2. This CDR3 region has 16 residues. Germline CDR1 SGDLS, CDR2 YYNGEE. J lost 2 bases, V lost 5 bases, and 10 bases had no gene match. CDR3 sequence: CASSRGTRVDTDTQYF. The CDR3 DNA sequence: TGTGCCAGCAGTAGGGGGACTAGGGTGGACACAGATACGCAGTATTTT.